Shown below are 5 T cell receptor beta chains from a single sample sequenced in a study of blood T cell repertoires in COVID-19. Measured with immunoSEQ multiplex PCR; TCRdb has only the in-frame clones, and not every one. Of about 150,000 clones listed, roughly 84% are singletons. Sequencing was carried out using peripheral blood. These receptors were obtained from a man between 70 and 80 years old with acute or convalescent COVID-19.

This chain connects TRBV7-9 to TRBJ1-6, with a tentative D call TRBD1 (6 bases). CDR3 size: 16 residues. CDR1 and CDR2 from the germline V gene are SEHNR and FQNEAQ (reference sequence). V was pared by 5 bases and J by 0 bases, with 11 bases between. CDR3 loop: CASSPTGRSYNSPLHF. The CDR3 DNA reads TGTGCCAGCAGCCCTACAGGGCGCTCCTATAATTCACCCCTCCACTTT.

The rearrangement uses TRBV4-2 and TRBJ1-1, with TRBD1 matching 7 bases. After removal of 2 bases from V and 4 bases from J, the junction contained 7 bases not matched to a gene. CDR1 and CDR2 from the germline V gene are LGHNA and YNFKEQ. The CDR3 is 15 residues long. CDR3 loop: CASSQNRQGRTEAFF. The DNA of the CDR3 is TGTGCCAGCAGCCAAAACCGACAGGGTCGCACTGAAGCTTTCTTT.

The chain couples TRBV27 to TRBJ1-6; 8 nucleotides align to TRBD1. V gave up 5 bases and J gave up 5 bases; unmatched junction bases: 5. Germline V CDR1 and CDR2: MNHEY, SMNVEV (reference sequence). CDR3 size: 15 residues. The CDR3 DNA reads as TGTGCCAGCAGTGCCCGGGACAGGCATAATTCACCCCTCCACTTT. It encodes CASSARDRHNSPLHF.

V and J are TRBV5-1 and TRBJ2-1; 9 nucleotides line up with TRBD2. Germline V CDR1 and CDR2: SGHRS, YFSETQ. The CDR3 extends over 18 amino acids. Trimming took 0 bases from V and 6 from J; bases not matched to a gene: 13. DNA for the CDR3: TGCGCCAGCAGCTTGGTCCCGAAGACTAGCGGATGGTTCAATGAGCAGTTCTTC. Protein product: CASSLVPKTSGWFNEQFF.

This rearrangement joins TRBV7-9 to TRBJ2-3; D gene unclear. Germline lookup yields CDR1 SEHNR and CDR2 FQNEAQ (reference sequence). The CDR3 runs 13 residues. With 6 bases removed from V and 6 bases from J, the gap between germline ends came to 13 bases. In DNA form, the CDR3 reads TGTGCCAGCAGGCACCCCGCAGCGGATACGCAGTATTTT. Protein sequence: CASRHPAADTQYF.